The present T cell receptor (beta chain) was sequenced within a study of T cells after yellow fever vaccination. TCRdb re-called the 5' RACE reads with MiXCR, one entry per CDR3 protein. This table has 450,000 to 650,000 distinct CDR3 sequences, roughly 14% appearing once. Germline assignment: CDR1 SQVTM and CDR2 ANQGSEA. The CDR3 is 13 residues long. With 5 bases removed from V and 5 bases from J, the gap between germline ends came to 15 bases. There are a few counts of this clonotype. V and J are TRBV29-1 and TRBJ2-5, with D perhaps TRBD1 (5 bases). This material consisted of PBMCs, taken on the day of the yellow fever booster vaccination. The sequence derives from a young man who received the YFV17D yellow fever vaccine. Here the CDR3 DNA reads TGCAGCGTTCAGAAAAGGGGTCTGGAGACCCAGTACTTC. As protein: CSVQKRGLETQYF.